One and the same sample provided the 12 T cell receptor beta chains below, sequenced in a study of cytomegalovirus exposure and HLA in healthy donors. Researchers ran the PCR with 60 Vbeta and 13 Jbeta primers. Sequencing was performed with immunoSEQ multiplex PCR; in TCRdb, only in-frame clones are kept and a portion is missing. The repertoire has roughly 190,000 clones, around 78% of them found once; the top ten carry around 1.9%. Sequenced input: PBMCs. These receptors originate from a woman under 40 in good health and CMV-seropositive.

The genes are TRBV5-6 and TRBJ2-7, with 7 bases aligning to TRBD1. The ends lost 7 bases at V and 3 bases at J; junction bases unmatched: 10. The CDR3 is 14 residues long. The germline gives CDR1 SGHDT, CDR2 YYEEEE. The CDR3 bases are TGTGCCAGCCCCAGACAGGGTTTATACTACGAGCAGTACTTC. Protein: CASPRQGLYYEQYF.

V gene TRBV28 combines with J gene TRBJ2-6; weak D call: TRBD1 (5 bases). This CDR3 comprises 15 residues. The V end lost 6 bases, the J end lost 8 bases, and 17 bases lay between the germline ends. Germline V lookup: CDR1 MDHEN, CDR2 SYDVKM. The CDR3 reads CASSPRQLGPNVLTF. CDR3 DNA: TGTGCCAGCAGCCCGAGACAGCTTGGTCCCAACGTCCTGACTTTC.

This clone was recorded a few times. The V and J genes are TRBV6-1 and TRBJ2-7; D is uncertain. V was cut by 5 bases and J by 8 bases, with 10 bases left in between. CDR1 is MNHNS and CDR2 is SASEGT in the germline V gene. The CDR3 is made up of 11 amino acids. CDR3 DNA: TGTGCCAGCAGTTATGGCCCCAAGCAGTACTTC. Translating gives CASSYGPKQYF.

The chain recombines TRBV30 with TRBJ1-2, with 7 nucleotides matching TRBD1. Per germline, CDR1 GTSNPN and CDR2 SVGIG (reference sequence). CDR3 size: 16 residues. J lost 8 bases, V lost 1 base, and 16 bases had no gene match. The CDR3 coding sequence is TGTGCCTGGAGTGGCTATCGGACAGGTTCCCTCATAGGCTACACCTTC. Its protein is CAWSGYRTGSLIGYTF.

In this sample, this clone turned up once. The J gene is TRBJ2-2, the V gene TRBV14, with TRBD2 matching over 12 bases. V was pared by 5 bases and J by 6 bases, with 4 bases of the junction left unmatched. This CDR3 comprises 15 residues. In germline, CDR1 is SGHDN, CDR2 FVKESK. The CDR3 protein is CASSALAGGPGELFF. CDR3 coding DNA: TGTGCCAGCAGCGCCCTAGCGGGAGGGCCCGGGGAGCTGTTTTTT.

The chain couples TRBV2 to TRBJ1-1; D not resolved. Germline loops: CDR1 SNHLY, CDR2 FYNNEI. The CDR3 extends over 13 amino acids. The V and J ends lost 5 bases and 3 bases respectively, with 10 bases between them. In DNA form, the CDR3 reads TGTGCCAGCAGTCCAGCCGGGTACACTGAAGCTTTCTTT. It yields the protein CASSPAGYTEAFF.

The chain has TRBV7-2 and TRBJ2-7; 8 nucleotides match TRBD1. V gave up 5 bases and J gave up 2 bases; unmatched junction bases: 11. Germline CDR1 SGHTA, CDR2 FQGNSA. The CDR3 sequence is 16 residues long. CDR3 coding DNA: TGTGCCAGCAGCCAGACCGGGACAGGCCGACCCTACGAGCAGTACTTC. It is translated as CASSQTGTGRPYEQYF.

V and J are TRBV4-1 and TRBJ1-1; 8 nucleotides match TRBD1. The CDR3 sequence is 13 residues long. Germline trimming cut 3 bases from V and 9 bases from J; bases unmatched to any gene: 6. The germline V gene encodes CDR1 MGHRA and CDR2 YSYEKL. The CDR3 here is CASSQLTGDKAFF. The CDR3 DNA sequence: TGCGCCAGCAGCCAGTTGACAGGGGATAAAGCTTTCTTT.

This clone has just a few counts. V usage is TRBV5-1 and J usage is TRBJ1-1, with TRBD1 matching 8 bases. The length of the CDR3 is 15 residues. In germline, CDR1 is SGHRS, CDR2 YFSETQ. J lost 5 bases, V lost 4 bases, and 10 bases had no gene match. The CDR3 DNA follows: TGCGCCAGCAGCGTCGGAAGGACAGGGACAACTGAAGCTTTCTTT. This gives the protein CASSVGRTGTTEAFF.

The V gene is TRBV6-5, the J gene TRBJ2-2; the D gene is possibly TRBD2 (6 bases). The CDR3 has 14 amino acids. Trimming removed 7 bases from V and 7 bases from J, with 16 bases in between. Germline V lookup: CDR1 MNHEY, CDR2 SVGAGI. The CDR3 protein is CASKTGDGYGELFF. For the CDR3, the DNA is TGTGCCAGCAAAACGGGAGATGGTTACGGGGAGCTGTTTTTT.

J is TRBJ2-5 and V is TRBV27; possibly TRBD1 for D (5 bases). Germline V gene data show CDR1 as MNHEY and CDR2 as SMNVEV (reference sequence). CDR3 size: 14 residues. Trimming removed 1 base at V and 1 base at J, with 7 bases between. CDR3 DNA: TGTGCCAGCAGTTTATTTGGGGCCCAAGAGACCCAGTACTTC. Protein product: CASSLFGAQETQYF.

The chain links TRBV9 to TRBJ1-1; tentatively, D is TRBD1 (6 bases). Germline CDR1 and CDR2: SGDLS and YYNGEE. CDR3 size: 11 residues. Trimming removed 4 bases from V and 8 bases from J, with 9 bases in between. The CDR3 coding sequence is TGTGCCAGCAGCCCCAGGGGCGAAGCTTTCTTT. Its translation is CASSPRGEAFF.